A selection of T cell receptor beta chains follows, all from one sample in a study of CD8 T cells in ankylosing spondylitis. TCRdb redid the calling of the 5' RACE reads with MiXCR, one entry per CDR3 protein. The repertoire includes about 140,000 distinct CDR3 sequences, about 7.3% of them detected once, and 12% sits in the top ten. Sequencing was carried out using blood, either unsorted or a sorted T cell fraction (not recorded which). The receptors shown here come from a female donor with ankylosing spondylitis or in good health (not recorded which). The CDR3 runs from the conserved cysteine through the conserved F or W. Each record gives: V gene, D gene, CDR3 protein. D genes are given only for firm matches.

TRBV7-2	NA	CASSPWGGTEAFF
TRBV6-1	NA	CASSQKPPDTQYF
TRBV20-1	NA	CSANPGADTEAFF
TRBV6-5	NA	CASSYSWVDTQYF
TRBV7-1	TRBD1	CASSSQGAAYNEQFF
TRBV19	NA	CASKEVPENTGELFF
TRBV7-9	TRBD1	CASSYRGSSGNTIYF
TRBV3-1	NA	CASSQGRTETQYF
TRBV28	NA	CASSFSVGGELFF
TRBV2	NA	CASSSTSRRPLHF
TRBV5-1	TRBD1	CASSVLTGGSGNTIYF
TRBV4-3	TRBD2	CASSPMGLAEETQYF
TRBV30	NA	CAWSRRETQYF
TRBV6-1	NA	CASTPSAGFLNTGELFF
TRBV4-2	TRBD2	CASSPSWRGGRTDTQYF
TRBV5-1	NA	CASSLRQSGSGNTIYF
TRBV20-1	NA	CSARDLFRVPNPNTEAFF
TRBV20-1	NA	CSARTDRTKGYTF
TRBV5-1	NA	CASSWISNTEAFF
TRBV29-1	NA	CSVDRGYGEKLFF
TRBV7-9	NA	CASSTGSGQETQYF